This record looks at one TCR beta chain sequence and its context. This CDR3 is built from 17 residues. CDR1 is SGHRS, CDR2 YFSETQ, per germline. The sample belongs to a study of preoperative IRX-2 immunotherapy in early breast cancer. Treatment indicated: preoperative locoregional IRX-2 cytokine immunotherapy. Patients received preoperative, locoregional IRX-2 cytokine immunotherapy in a phase Ib study. Measured with immunoSEQ multiplex PCR; TCRdb has only the in-frame clones, and not every one. The sample shows around 35,000 clones, about 95% of them seen only once. Sampling took place from a patient treated with IRX-2 immunotherapy. The rearrangement joins TRBV5-1 to TRBJ2-5, with D maybe TRBD2 (6 bases). The DNA end lines up better with TRBJ2-7; the J call may be wrong. The sequence was obtained from a human donor with breast cancer. The CDR3 DNA reads as TGCGCCAGCAGCTTGGGGCCGGGTAGCGGCGTCTCCTACGAGCAGTACTTC. Translating gives CASSLGPGSGVSYEQYF.